This T cell receptor (beta chain) stems from a study of T cell responses to AZD1222 COVID-19 vaccine. From germline, CDR1 is SNHLY and CDR2 FYNNEI. CDR3 length: 15 residues. TCRdb's copy holds only in-frame clones and misses some; the assay was immunoSEQ multiplex PCR. Seen here are around 180,000 clones, around 86% observed once, and the top ten hold approximately 2.7%. About this clone itself: One end of the junction varies from germline; a read error may be responsible.

The J gene is TRBJ1-3, the V gene TRBV2; D is uncertain. This material consisted of peripheral blood, taken on day 0 of MenACWY control vaccination. This clonotype was obtained from an adult in good health. The CDR3 nucleotides are TGTGTCAGCAGTCCTTCCAGGTCAACTGGAAACACCATATATTTT. Its translation: CVSSPSRSTGNTIYF.